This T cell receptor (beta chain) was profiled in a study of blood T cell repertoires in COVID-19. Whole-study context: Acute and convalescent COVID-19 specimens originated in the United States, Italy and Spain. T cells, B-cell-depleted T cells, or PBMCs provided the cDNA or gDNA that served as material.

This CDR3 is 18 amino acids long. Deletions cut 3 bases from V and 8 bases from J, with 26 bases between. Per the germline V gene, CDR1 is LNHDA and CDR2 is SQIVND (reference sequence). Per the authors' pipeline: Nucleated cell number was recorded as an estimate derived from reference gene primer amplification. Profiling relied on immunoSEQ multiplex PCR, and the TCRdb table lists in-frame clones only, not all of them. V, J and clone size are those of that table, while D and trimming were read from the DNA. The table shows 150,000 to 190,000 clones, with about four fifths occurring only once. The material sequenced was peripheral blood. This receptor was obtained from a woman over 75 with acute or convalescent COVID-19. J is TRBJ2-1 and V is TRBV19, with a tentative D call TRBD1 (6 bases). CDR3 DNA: TGTGCCAGTAGTATCCCCCCCCGACAGGTCCGGAAACTGGATGAGCAGTTCTTC. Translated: CASSIPPRQVRKLDEQFF.